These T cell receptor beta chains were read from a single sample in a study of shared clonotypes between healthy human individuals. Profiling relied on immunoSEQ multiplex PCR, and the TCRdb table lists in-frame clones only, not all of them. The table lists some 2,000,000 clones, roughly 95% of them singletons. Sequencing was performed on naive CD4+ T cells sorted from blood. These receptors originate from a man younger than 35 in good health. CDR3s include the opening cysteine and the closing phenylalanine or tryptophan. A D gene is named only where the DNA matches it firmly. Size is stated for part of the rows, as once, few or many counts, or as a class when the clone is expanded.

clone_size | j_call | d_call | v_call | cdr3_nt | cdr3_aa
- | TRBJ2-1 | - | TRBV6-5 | TGTGCCAGCAGTTACCGGGGCGGGACCTACAATGAGCAGTTCTTC | CASSYRGGTYNEQFF
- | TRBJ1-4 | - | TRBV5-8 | TGTGCCAGCAGCTCGACAGGCCCTAATGAAAAACTGTTTTTT | CASSSTGPNEKLFF
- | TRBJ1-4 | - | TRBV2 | TGTGCCAGCAGGCCAGGGGACGCAACTAATGAAAAACTGTTTTTT | CASRPGDATNEKLFF
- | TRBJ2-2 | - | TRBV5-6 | TGTGCCAGCACCACCGGGGGGCGGTACACCGGGGAGCTGTTTTTT | CASTTGGRYTGELFF
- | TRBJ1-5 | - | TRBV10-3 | TGTGCCATCGCAGACCCGATTGAGGGCTCCAATCAGCCCCAGCATTTT | CAIADPIEGSNQPQHF
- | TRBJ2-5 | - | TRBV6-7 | TGTGCCGGGGGGGGGCCAGAGACCCAGTACTTC | CAGGGPETQYF
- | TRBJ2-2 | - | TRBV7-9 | TGTGCCAGCAGCTTTACGGGGACCGGGGAGCTGTTTTTT | CASSFTGTGELFF
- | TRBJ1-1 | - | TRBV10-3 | TGTGCCATCAAAGAGACTCTGAACACTGAAGCTTTCTTT | CAIKETLNTEAFF
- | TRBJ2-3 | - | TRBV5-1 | TGCGCCAGCAGTCTAGGACGATACGGAACAGATACGCAGTATTTT | CASSLGRYGTDTQYF
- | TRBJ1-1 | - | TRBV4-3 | TGCGCCAGCAGCCAAGATCTGACAGGATGGCGCACTGAAGCTTTCTTT | CASSQDLTGWRTEAFF
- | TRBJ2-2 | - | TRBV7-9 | TGTGCCAGCAGCTTAGCAGTTTGGGGGCAGGCCCCCACCGGGGAGCTGTTTTTT | CASSLAVWGQAPTGELFF
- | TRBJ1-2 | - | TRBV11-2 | TGTGCCACCCCTTCCGGACAGCACTATGGCTACACCTTC | CATPSGQHYGYTF
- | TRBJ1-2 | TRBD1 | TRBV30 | TGTGCCTGGAGTCCTCTGGGGACAGGGGATTATGGCTACACCTTC | CAWSPLGTGDYGYTF
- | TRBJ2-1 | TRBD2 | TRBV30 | TGTGCCTGGACCCCTCTGCGGGAGGCTGAGCAGTTCTTC | CAWTPLREAEQFF
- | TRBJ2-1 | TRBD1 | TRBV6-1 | TGTGCCAGCAGAGAGGGACAGAGCTCCTACAATGAGCAGTTCTTC | CASREGQSSYNEQFF
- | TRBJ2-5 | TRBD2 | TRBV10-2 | TGCGCCAGTTGTGAGACTAGCGGGAGGACGGGGGAGACCCAGTACTTC | CASCETSGRTGETQYF
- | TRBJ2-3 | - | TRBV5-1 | TGCGCCAGCAGCTTGGAGGGAGGACCCTTTAGCACAGATACGCAGTATTTT | CASSLEGGPFSTDTQYF
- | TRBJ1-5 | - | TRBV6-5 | TGTGCCAGCAGCCCTGTATATGTTGGCAATCAGCCCCAGCATTTT | CASSPVYVGNQPQHF
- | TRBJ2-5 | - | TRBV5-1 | TGCGCCAGCAGCTTGGACTGGCGGGGGCCAGGGACCCAGTACTTC | CASSLDWRGPGTQYF
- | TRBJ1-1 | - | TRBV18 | TGTGCCAGCTCACCTGGGGGACGGACAAACACTGAAGCTTTCTTT | CASSPGGRTNTEAFF
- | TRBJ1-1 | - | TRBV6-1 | TGTGCCAGCAGTGATATGGGGGCTAGAGGGGACACTGAAGCTTTCTTT | CASSDMGARGDTEAFF
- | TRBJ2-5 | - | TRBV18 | TGTGCCAGCTCACCACTGGGGGTCGATTCGCAAGAGACCCAGTACTTC | CASSPLGVDSQETQYF
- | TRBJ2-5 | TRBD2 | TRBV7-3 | TGTGCCAGCAGCTCCGCGGGGGGAGAGACCCAGTACTTC | CASSSAGGETQYF
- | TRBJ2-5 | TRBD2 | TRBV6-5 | TGTGCCAGCGGAATAGCGGGAGGGGAGACCCAGTACTTC | CASGIAGGETQYF
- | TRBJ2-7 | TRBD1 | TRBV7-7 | TGTGCTAGCAGTCCGGACAGGGGATACGAGCAGTACTTC | CASSPDRGYEQYF
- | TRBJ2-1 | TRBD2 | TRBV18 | TGTGCCAGCTCATCGCTAGCGGGGGGGCCGGCCAATGAGCAGTTCTTC | CASSSLAGGPANEQFF
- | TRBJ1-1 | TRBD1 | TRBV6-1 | TGTGCCAGCAGTATGGGACAGGTCACTTTTACTGAAGCTTTCTTT | CASSMGQVTFTEAFF
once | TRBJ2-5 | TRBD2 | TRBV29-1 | TGCAGCGCCGTAGCGGGACAAGAGACCCAGTACTTC | CSAVAGQETQYF
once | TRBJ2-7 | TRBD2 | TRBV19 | TGTGCCAGTAGTGAAAGATACGGGAGGGGAGAGCAGTACTTC | CASSERYGRGEQYF
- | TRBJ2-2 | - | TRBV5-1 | TGCGCCAGCAGCCGACAGGATCCGAACACCGGGGAGCTGTTTTTT | CASSRQDPNTGELFF
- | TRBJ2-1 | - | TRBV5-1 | TGCGCCAGCAGCTTGGAAGGAGGTGGCGGTGAGCAGTTCTTC | CASSLEGGGGEQFF
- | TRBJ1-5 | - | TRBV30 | TGTGCCTGGAGCTACGGAAGCAATCAGCCCCAGCATTTT | CAWSYGSNQPQHF
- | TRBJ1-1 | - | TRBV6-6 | TGTGCCAGCAGATCAGGACGGCTGAACACTGAAGCTTTCTTT | CASRSGRLNTEAFF
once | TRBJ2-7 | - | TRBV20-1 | TGCAGTGCTATACAAGGCGAGCAGTACTTC | CSAIQGEQYF
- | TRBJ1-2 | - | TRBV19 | TGTGCCAGTACTCCTGACAGAACTATCGGCTACACCTTC | CASTPDRTIGYTF
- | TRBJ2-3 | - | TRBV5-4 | TGTGCCAGCAGCTTATCTGGGGTAGGTGAAGATACGCAGTATTTT | CASSLSGVGEDTQYF
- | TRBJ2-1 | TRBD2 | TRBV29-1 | TGCAGCGGTCAAACGGGACTATTATACAATGAGCAGTTCTTC | CSGQTGLLYNEQFF
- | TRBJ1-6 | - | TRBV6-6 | TGTGCCAGCAAACCCCGGGTTGTTTCACCCCTCCACTTT | CASKPRVVSPLHF
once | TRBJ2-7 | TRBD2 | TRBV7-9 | TGTGCCAGCAGCAGCTTCTTGACTAGCGGGAGAAGCGAGCAGTACTTC | CASSSFLTSGRSEQYF
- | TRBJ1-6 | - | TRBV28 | TGTGCCAGCAGTTTACTGGTTGGCAGGCAGGGACTCCACTTT | CASSLLVGRQGLHF
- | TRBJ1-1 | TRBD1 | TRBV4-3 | TGCGCCAGCAGCCAACTCGGACAGGCCAACACTGAAGCTTTCTTT | CASSQLGQANTEAFF
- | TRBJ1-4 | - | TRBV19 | TGTGCCGCCGGGTATGAAAAACTGTTTTTT | CAAGYEKLFF